This T cell receptor beta chain was observed in a study of OX40 agonist ivuxolimab in advanced cancers. Trimming removed 0 bases from V and 2 bases from J; junction bases left unmatched: 3. The CDR3 consists of 16 residues. CDR1 KGHSH and CDR2 LQKENI come from the germline V gene. The data were produced by immunoSEQ multiplex PCR, yet TCRdb's version contains in-frame clones alone and is incomplete. The table has over 90,000 clones, around 84% seen once. Study-wide results and limits: Among the least clonally expanded were partial responders at 0.1-3.0 mg/kg.

This clone was seen only once. Its antigen is not known. The clonotype was recovered from an adult with an advanced solid tumor such as melanoma, head and neck, liver or kidney cancer. The chain employs TRBV18 and TRBJ2-1; TRBD2 matches at 8 bases. Material: CD4+ or CD8+ T cells sorted from blood, obtained in a trial of the OX40 agonist ivuxolimab. CDR3 coding DNA: TGTGCCAGCTCACCACCCGCGGGAGGTCCCTACAATGAGCAGTTCTTC. Residues: CASSPPAGGPYNEQFF.